Listed here are 4 T cell receptor beta chains from one sample, sequenced in a study of blood T cell repertoires in COVID-19. Assay: immunoSEQ multiplex PCR; the TCRdb copy retains only in-frame clones and omits some. Here the sample spans 15,000 to 20,000 clones, 81% being singletons. The sample taken for sequencing was peripheral blood. These receptors all come from a man between 35 and 55 years old with active or convalescent COVID-19.

This chain connects TRBV2 to TRBJ1-6, with D unclear. Germline CDR1 and CDR2: SNHLY and FYNNEI. The CDR3 covers 12 residues. Trimming took off 6 bases at V and 15 bases at J, with 15 bases between the two ends. The CDR3 region is CASRVSGNNLHF. CDR3 DNA sequence: TGTGCCAGCAGGGTCAGTGGCAACAACCTCCACTTT.

V and J are TRBV6-6 and TRBJ2-7; 8 positions match TRBD1. The trim removed 6 bases at V and 2 bases at J, leaving 6 bases unmatched. CDR1 is MNHNY and CDR2 is SVGAGI in the germline V gene (reference sequence). This CDR3 has 14 amino acids. CDR3 DNA: TGTGCCAGCAGCGGGACAGGCCGAGCCTACGAGCAGTACTTC. Protein sequence: CASSGTGRAYEQYF.

The rearrangement joins TRBV2 to TRBJ1-2, with TRBD1 identical over 7 bases. The CDR3 runs to 13 residues. With V trimmed by 6 bases and J by 3 bases, 4 bases remained unmatched. From germline, CDR1 is SNHLY and CDR2 FYNNEI. CDR3 sequence (DNA): TGTGCCAGCAGCGGACAGGTTGACTATGGCTACACCTTC. Amino acid sequence: CASSGQVDYGYTF.

The table lists this clone with a count of one. This chain joins TRBV11-2 and TRBJ2-1; D unresolved. The germline gives CDR1 SGHAT, CDR2 FQNNGV. The CDR3 is 14 amino acids. Trimming removed 2 bases at V and 7 bases at J, with 12 bases between. This CDR3 is CASSLSPVWNEQFF. In DNA, the CDR3 is TGTGCCAGCAGCTTAAGTCCAGTTTGGAATGAGCAGTTCTTC.